This T cell receptor (beta chain) was captured by sequencing in a study of T cells in Graves' hyperthyroidism and ophthalmopathy. As for the study in general: Blood from the periphery was taken at initial diagnosis, before any treatment. Whole-study findings and limits: Most thyroid clonotypes expanded above 0.001 appeared in blood too.

Amplified regions were TCR beta CDR3 sequences from RNA transcripts. The HTBI primer set served for first-round RT-PCR of the TCR CDR3. TCRdb itself ran the multiplex PCR reads through MiXCR, one entry per CDR3 protein. The sample yields some 380,000 distinct CDR3 sequences, 13% seen once. Blood was drawn at first hyperthyroidism diagnosis, before any ophthalmopathy symptoms. Fresh peripheral blood, 10 ml, yielded the PBMCs. The ends were cut back, 6 bases at V and 6 bases at J, with 21 bases in the middle. The CDR3 spans 17 residues. Germline CDR1 is MDHEN and CDR2 is SYDVKM. This clonotype was seen repeatedly, ten times or more. No antigen is known for it.

Sequences were obtained from blood. This TCR came from a man aged 25 to 45 with Graves' hyperthyroidism that later progressed to Graves' ophthalmopathy. The chain links TRBV28 to TRBJ1-6; unclear D gene. In nucleotides, the CDR3 is TGTGCCAGCAGGCCTGACTGGATTCGTAGTGGTAATTCACCCCTCCACTTT. It codes for CASRPDWIRSGNSPLHF.